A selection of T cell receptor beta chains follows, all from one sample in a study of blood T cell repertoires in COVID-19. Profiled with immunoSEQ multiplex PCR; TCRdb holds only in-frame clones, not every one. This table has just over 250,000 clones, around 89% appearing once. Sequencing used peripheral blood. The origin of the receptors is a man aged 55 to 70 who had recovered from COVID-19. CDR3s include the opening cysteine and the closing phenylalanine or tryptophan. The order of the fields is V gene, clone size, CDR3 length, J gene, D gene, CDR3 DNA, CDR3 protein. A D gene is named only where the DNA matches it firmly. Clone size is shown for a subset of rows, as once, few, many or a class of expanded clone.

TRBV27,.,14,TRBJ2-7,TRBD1,TGTGCCAGCAGTTCCGGGACAGGGTCCTTGGAGCAGTACTTC,CASSSGTGSLEQYF
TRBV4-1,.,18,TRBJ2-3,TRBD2,TGCGCCAGCAGCCAACCGTTCCGGCTAGCGGGGACCACAGATACGCAGTATTTT,CASSQPFRLAGTTDTQYF
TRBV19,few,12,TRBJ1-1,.,TGTGCCAGTAGAGGGGGTCGCACTGAAGCTTTCTTT,CASRGGRTEAFF
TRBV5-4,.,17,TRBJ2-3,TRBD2,TGTGCCAGCAGCTCACCCCGGGATAGCGGGGGAGCAGATACGCAGTATTTT,CASSSPRDSGGADTQYF
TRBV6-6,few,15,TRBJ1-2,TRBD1,TGTGCCAGCAGTACACTTGGGACAGGGGGGAATGGCTACACCTTC,CASSTLGTGGNGYTF
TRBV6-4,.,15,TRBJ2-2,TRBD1,TGTGCCAGCAGTGGGACAGGGTTCTGGATAGGGGAGCTGTTTTTT,CASSGTGFWIGELFF
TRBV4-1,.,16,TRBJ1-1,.,TGCGCCAGCAGCCAAGATCTAGGGGCCGCGAACACTGAAGCTTTCTTT,CASSQDLGAANTEAFF
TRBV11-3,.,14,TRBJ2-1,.,TGTGCCAGCAGCTTAGGGCTCCTGACTAATGAGCAGTTCTTC,CASSLGLLTNEQFF
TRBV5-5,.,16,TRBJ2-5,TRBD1,TGTGCCAGCAGCTTGACTAATCCAGGGGGCTTAGAGACCCAGTACTTC,CASSLTNPGGLETQYF
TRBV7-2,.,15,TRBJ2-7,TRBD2,TGTGCCAGCAGCTCCACTAGCGGGGAATACTACGAGCAGTACTTC,CASSSTSGEYYEQYF
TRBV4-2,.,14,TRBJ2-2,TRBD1,TGTGCCAGCAGCTCCCCACAGGGGGGCGGGGAGCTGTTTTTT,CASSSPQGGGELFF
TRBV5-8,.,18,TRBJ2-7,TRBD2,TGTGCCAGCAGCCATAACCAGGCTCTGCGGGGGAAACAATACGAGCAGTACTTC,CASSHNQALRGKQYEQYF
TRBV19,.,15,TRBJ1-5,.,TGTGCCAGTACCTCCGGCCAGGGGCCAGATCAGCCCCAGCATTTT,CASTSGQGPDQPQHF